Presented here are 20 T cell receptor beta chains from one specimen sequenced in a study of identical twins. TCRdb recomputed calls from the 5' RACE reads with MiXCR, one row per CDR3 protein. The sample gives 550,000 to 700,000 distinct CDR3 sequences, around 20% of which show up once; approximately 4.3% is in the top ten. The sample was also linked to a second study, of T cells expressing NK-cell markers.

The sample taken for sequencing was PBMCs. These receptor sequences come from a woman younger than 30 in good health.

This rearrangement joins TRBV9 to TRBJ2-7; a weak D match, TRBD1 (5 bases). This CDR3 has 14 residues. CDR1 is SGDLS, CDR2 YYNGEE, per germline. The V end lost 4 bases, the J end lost 1 base, and 12 bases lay between the germline ends. The DNA for the CDR3 is TGTGCCAGCAGCTTTCAAGGGGATTCCTACGAGCAGTACTTC. This codes for CASSFQGDSYEQYF.

The genes are TRBV5-1 and TRBJ2-7; TRBD1 matches 8 bases. Germline V CDR1 and CDR2: SGHRS, YFSETQ. CDR3 size: 16 residues. J lost 5 bases, V lost 3 bases, and 13 bases had no gene match. CDR3: CASSSQGARYFHEQYF. CDR3 nucleotide sequence: TGCGCCAGCAGCTCGCAGGGGGCGCGGTATTTCCACGAGCAGTACTTC. Together with reference TRBV5-1 and TRBJ2-7, the CDR3 gives the full variable domain: KAGVTQTPRYLIKTRGQQVTLSCSPISGHRSVSWYQQTPGQGLQFLFEYFSETQRNKGNFPGRFSGRQFSNSRSEMNVSTLELGDSALYLCASSSQGARYFHEQYFGPGTRLTVT.

With respect to this clonotype: At one of its ends the junction is not consistent with the germline gene, which may arise from a read error. The chain uses TRBV12-3 or TRBV12-4 and TRBJ1-6; no firm D call. This CDR3 spans 13 amino acids. CDR3 amino acids: CASTRSSAAKLDF. CDR3 bases: TGTGCCAGCACCCGGTCCTCGGCAGCCAAGCTCGACTTT.

This clonotype was detected ten times or more. The chain joins TRBV5-1 to TRBJ1-1; unclear D gene. Trimming pared 6 bases from V and 1 base from J, leaving 10 bases between. Germline loops: CDR1 SGHRS, CDR2 YFSETQ. The CDR3 runs to 13 residues. For the CDR3, the DNA is TGCGCCAGCACAGAAGGATCGAACACTGAAGCTTTCTTT. Its translation: CASTEGSNTEAFF. The full variable domain, its missing parts supplied by reference TRBV5-1 and TRBJ1-1, is KAGVTQTPRYLIKTRGQQVTLSCSPISGHRSVSWYQQTPGQGLQFLFEYFSETQRNKGNFPGRFSGRQFSNSRSEMNVSTLELGDSALYLCASTEGSNTEAFFGQGTRLTVV.

This chain connects TRBV6-5 to TRBJ2-3; D remains ambiguous. Germline CDR1 and CDR2: MNHEY and SVGAGI. Trimming pared 0 bases from V and 8 bases from J, leaving 9 bases between. The CDR3 has 13 amino acids. This chain's CDR3 is CASSYSNSGTQYF. CDR3 in DNA: TGTGCCAGCAGTTACTCGAACTCCGGTACGCAGTATTTT.

This clonotype occurred a few times. The chain couples TRBV5-1 to TRBJ2-1; D not resolved. Trimming pared 0 bases from V and 0 bases from J, leaving 10 bases between. The CDR3 spans 16 residues. Per germline, CDR1 SGHRS and CDR2 YFSETQ. CDR3: CASSLGEASSYNEQFF. CDR3 DNA sequence: TGCGCCAGCAGCTTGGGGGAAGCTAGCTCCTACAATGAGCAGTTCTTC.

This clonotype has at least ten counts. J is TRBJ1-2 and V is TRBV29-1, with no clear D. This CDR3 is built from 13 residues. Per the germline V gene, CDR1 is SQVTM and CDR2 is ANQGSEA. Trimming took 4 bases from V and 3 from J, leaving 12 bases between them. Here the CDR3 reads CSVVEGFDYGYTF. CDR3 coding DNA: TGCAGCGTTGTTGAGGGTTTCGACTATGGCTACACCTTC. The full variable domain, in which reference TRBV29-1 and TRBJ1-2 provide the parts outside the CDR3, is SAVISQKPSRDICQRGTSLTIQCQVDSQVTMMFWYRQQPGQSLTLIATANQGSEATYESGFVIDKFPISRPNLTFSTLTVSNMSPEDSSIYLCSVVEGFDYGYTFGSGTRLTVV.

Ten or more counts support this clonotype. V gene TRBV12-3 or TRBV12-4 combines with J gene TRBJ2-3, with 8 bases matching TRBD2. The CDR3 has 16 amino acids. J lost 0 bases, V lost 5 bases, and 7 bases had no gene match. This CDR3 reads CASSPVSGSSTDTQYF. In DNA, the CDR3 is TGTGCCAGCAGTCCCGTCAGCGGGAGTAGCACAGATACGCAGTATTTT.

This rearrangement joins TRBV10-3 to TRBJ1-1; the D gene is possibly TRBD1 (6 bases). Germline values: CDR1 ENHRY, CDR2 SYGVKD. The CDR3 length is 11 residues. V was pared by 7 bases and J by 4 bases, with 7 bases between. Here the CDR3 DNA reads TGTGCCATCAAAGGGGGCACTGAAGCTTTCTTT. It encodes CAIKGGTEAFF.

In its sample, this clonotype was seen a few times. The rearrangement joins TRBV10-3 to TRBJ1-2; D remains unclear. V was clipped by 0 bases and J by 4 bases, with 9 bases between them. There are 14 residues in the CDR3. Germline lookup yields CDR1 ENHRY and CDR2 SYGVKD. In nucleotides, the CDR3 is TGTGCCATCAGTGAGTCGGGCGGAACCTATGGCTACACCTTC. Protein product: CAISESGGTYGYTF.

The sample holds many counts of this clonotype. The J gene is TRBJ1-2, the V gene TRBV20-1, with 7 bases aligning to TRBD1. Germline values: CDR1 DFQATT, CDR2 SNEGSKA (reference sequence). V was clipped by 6 bases and J by 7 bases; unmatched bases: 14. CDR3 length: 14 amino acids. CDR3 in DNA: TGCAGTGCAGGATTATTAGGGACAGTAGTTGGCTACACCTTC. Amino acid sequence: CSAGLLGTVVGYTF.

This clonotype was counted between two and nine times. V and J are TRBV20-1 and TRBJ2-7, with 9 bases lining up with TRBD1. The V segment lost 3 bases and the J segment 3 bases; nucleotides outside the gene matches: 3. Per germline, CDR1 DFQATT and CDR2 SNEGSKA (reference sequence). This CDR3 spans 13 amino acids. The CDR3 sequence: CSASHRGLYEQYF. The CDR3 nucleotides read TGCAGTGCTAGTCACAGGGGGCTCTACGAGCAGTACTTC.

This clonotype came up a few times. The chain joins TRBV20-1 to TRBJ2-1; 10 positions agree with TRBD2. This CDR3 has 16 amino acids. V dropped 4 bases and J dropped 3; count of bases not matched to a gene: 9. The germline CDR1 and CDR2 sequences are DFQATT and SNEGSKA (reference sequence). CDR3: CSATDGLAADYNEQFF. For the CDR3, the DNA is TGCAGTGCTACAGACGGACTAGCGGCAGACTACAATGAGCAGTTCTTC.

This clonotype was seen ten or more times. The chain uses TRBV7-8 and TRBJ1-2; 7 nucleotides align to TRBD1. This CDR3 is built from 15 residues. J was trimmed by 8 bases and V by 5 bases; bases with no gene match: 14. Germline V gene sequence: CDR1 SGHVS, CDR2 FQNEAQ. The CDR3 reads CASSGTGQVDGGYTF. The CDR3 bases are TGTGCCAGCAGCGGAACCGGACAGGTCGACGGGGGCTACACCTTC.

This chain uses TRBV20-1 with TRBJ2-5; no clear D. CDR3 length: 11 amino acids. Germline assignment: CDR1 DFQATT and CDR2 SNEGSKA (reference sequence). V was cut by 6 bases and J by 5 bases, with 10 bases left in between. As DNA, the CDR3 is TGCAGTGCCACGCACGGGGAGACCCAGTACTTC. Its protein is CSATHGETQYF.

This rearrangement joins TRBV27 to TRBJ1-2, with D perhaps TRBD1 (6 bases). This CDR3 contains 13 residues. V lost 0 bases and J lost 8, with 10 bases in between. Germline assignment: CDR1 MNHEY and CDR2 SMNVEV (reference sequence). CDR3 residues: CASSLSGTPGYTF. The CDR3 nucleotides are TGTGCCAGCAGTTTATCAGGGACACCCGGCTACACCTTC.

A few counts support this clonotype. This chain joins TRBV12-3 or TRBV12-4 and TRBJ2-3; no clear D gene. With 4 bases removed from V and 6 bases from J, the gap between germline ends came to 14 bases. This CDR3 region has 14 residues. The DNA of the CDR3 is TGTGCCAGCAGTTCCTTCGTGTATGGGGATACGCAGTATTTT. As protein: CASSSFVYGDTQYF.

This clonotype occurred many times. This sequence joins TRBV10-3 and TRBJ2-1; 14 nucleotides line up with TRBD2. J gave up 2 bases and V 10 bases, and 7 bases lay outside the gene matches. Germline assignment: CDR1 ENHRY and CDR2 SYGVKD. The CDR3 contains 16 residues. CDR3 nucleotide sequence: TGTGCCAGCGCCGGGACTAGCGGGAGAGCCTACAATGAGCAGTTCTTC. Translation: CASAGTSGRAYNEQFF.

The rearrangement joins TRBV10-3 to TRBJ2-7; the D gene could be TRBD1 or TRBD2 (5 bases each). The CDR3 totals 15 residues. Between the trimmed V and J ends, which lost 5 bases and 2 bases, there was a span of 16 bases. Germline CDR1 ENHRY, CDR2 SYGVKD. CDR3 sequence: CAISIFRDGTYEQYF. DNA for the CDR3: TGTGCCATCAGTATATTCAGGGACGGGACCTACGAGCAGTACTTC.

This clonotype occurred a few times. The genes are TRBV12-3 or TRBV12-4 and TRBJ2-5; D unresolved. Trimming removed 3 bases from V and 1 base from J, with 6 bases in between. The CDR3 totals 13 residues. The CDR3 loop reads CASSFWAQETQYF. The CDR3 DNA reads as TGTGCCAGCAGTTTTTGGGCCCAAGAGACCCAGTACTTC.